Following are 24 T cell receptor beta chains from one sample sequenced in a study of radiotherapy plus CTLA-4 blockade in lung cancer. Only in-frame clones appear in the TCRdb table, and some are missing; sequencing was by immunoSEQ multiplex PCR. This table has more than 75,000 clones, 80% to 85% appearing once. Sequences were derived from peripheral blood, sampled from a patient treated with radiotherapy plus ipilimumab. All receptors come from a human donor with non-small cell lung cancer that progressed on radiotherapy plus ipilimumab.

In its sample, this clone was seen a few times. The CDR3, as DNA: TGTGCCAGCCGGATGGGCGGCATCCGGTACGAGCAGTACGTC. Residues: CASRMGGIRYEQYV. The chain links TRBV5-6 to TRBJ2-7; D unresolved. This CDR3 region has 14 residues. The germline V gene encodes CDR1 SGHDT and CDR2 YYEEEE. Trimming took off 7 bases at V and 4 bases at J, with 18 bases between the two ends.

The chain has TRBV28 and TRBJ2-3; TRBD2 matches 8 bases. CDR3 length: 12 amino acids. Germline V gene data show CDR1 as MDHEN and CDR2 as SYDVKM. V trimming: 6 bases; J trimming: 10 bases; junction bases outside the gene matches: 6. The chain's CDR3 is CASRTAGEAQYF. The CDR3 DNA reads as TGTGCCAGCAGAACAGCGGGAGAGGCGCAGTATTTT.

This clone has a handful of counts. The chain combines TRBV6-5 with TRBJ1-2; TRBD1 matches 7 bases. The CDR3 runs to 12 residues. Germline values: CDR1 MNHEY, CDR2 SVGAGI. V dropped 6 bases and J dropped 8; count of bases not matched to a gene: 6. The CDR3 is CASSQTGFGYTF. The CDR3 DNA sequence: TGTGCCAGCAGCCAGACAGGGTTCGGCTACACCTTC.

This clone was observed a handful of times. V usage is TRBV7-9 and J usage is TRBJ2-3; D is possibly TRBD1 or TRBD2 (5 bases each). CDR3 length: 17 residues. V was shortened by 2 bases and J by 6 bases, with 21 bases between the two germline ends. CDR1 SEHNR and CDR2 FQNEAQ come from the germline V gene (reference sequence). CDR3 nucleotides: TGTGCCAGCAGCTTAAGAGGTGGGACGCTCACCCGGGATACGCAGTATTTT. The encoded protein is CASSLRGGTLTRDTQYF. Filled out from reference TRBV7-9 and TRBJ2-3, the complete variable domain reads DTGVSQNPRHKITKRGQNVTFRCDPISEHNRLYWYRQTLGQGPEFLTYFQNEAQLEKSRLLSDRFSAERPKGSFSTLEIQRTEQGDSAMYLCASSLRGGTLTRDTQYFGPGTRLTVL.

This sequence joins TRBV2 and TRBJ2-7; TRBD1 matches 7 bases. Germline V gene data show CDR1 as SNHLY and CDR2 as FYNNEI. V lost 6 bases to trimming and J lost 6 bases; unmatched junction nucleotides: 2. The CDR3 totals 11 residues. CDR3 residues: CASSPGGEQYF. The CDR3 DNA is TGTGCCAGCAGCCCAGGGGGCGAGCAGTACTTC. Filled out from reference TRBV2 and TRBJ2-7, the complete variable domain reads EPEVTQTPSHQVTQMGQEVILRCVPISNHLYFYWYRQILGQKVEFLVSFYNNEISEKSEIFDDQFSVERPDGSNFTLKIRSTKLEDSAMYFCASSPGGEQYFGPGTRLTVT.

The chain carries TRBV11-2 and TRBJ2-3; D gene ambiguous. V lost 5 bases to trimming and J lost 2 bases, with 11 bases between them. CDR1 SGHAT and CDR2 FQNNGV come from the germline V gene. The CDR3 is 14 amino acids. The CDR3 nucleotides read TGTGCCAGCAGCCCAGCAAGTATCACAGATACGCAGTATTTT. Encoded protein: CASSPASITDTQYF.

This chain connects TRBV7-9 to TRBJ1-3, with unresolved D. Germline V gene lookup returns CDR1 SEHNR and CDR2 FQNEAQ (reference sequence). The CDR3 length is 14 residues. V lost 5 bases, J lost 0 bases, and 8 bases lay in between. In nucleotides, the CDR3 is TGTGCCAGCAGCCCCAATCCCTCTGGAAACACCATATATTTT. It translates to CASSPNPSGNTIYF.

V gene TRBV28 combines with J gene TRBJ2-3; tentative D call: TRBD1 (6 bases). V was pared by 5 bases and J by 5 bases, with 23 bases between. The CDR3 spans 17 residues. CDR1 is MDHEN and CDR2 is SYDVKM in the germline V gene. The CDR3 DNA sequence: TGTGCCAGCAGTCTAGAAGACGGGGACAATCCACGAGATACGCAGTATTTT. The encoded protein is CASSLEDGDNPRDTQYF.

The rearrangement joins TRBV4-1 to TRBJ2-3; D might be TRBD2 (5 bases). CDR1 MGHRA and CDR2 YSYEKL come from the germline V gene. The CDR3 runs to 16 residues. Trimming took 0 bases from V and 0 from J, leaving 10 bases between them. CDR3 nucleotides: TGCGCCAGCAGCCAAGAGGGAGTTGCTAGCACAGATACGCAGTATTTT. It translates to CASSQEGVASTDTQYF.

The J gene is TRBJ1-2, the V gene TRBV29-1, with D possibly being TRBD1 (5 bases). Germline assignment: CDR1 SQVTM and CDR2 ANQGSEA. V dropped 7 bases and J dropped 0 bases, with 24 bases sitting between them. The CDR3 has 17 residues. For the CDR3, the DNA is TGCAGCGGTGGGGATCAGGGTTCCACCCCAGCTAACTATGGCTACACCTTC. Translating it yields CSGGDQGSTPANYGYTF.

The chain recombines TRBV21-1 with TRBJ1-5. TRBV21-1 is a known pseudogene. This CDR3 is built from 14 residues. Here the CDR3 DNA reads TGTGCCAGCAGCAATATTACCTCTTTCGTGCCCCAGCATTTT. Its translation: CASSNITSFVPQHF.

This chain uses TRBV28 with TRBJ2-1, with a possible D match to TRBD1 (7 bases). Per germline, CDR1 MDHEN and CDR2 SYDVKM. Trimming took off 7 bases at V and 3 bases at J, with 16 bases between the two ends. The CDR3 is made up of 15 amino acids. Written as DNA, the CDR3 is TGTGCCAGCACCACCTGGCAGGGGGGCTACAATGAGCAGTTCTTC. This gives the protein CASTTWQGGYNEQFF.

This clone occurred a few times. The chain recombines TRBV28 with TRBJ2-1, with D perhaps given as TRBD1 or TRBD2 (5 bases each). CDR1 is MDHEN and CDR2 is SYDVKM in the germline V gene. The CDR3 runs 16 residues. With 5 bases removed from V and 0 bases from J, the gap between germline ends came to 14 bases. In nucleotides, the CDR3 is TGTGCCAGCAGTGGGGGTCAAGCGAGCTCCTACAATGAGCAGTTCTTC. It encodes CASSGGQASSYNEQFF.

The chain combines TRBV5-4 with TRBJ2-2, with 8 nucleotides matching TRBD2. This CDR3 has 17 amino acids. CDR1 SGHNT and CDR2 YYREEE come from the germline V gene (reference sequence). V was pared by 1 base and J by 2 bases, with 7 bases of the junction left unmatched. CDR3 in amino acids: CASSLNSGNLNTGELFF. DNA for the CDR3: TGTGCCAGCAGCTTGAATAGCGGGAACTTAAACACCGGGGAGCTGTTTTTT. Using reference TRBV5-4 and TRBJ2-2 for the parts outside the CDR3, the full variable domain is ETGVTQSPTHLIKTRGQQVTLRCSSQSGHNTVSWYQQALGQGPQFIFQYYREEENGRGNFPPRFSGLQFPNYSSELNVNALELDDSALYLCASSLNSGNLNTGELFFGEGSRLTVL.

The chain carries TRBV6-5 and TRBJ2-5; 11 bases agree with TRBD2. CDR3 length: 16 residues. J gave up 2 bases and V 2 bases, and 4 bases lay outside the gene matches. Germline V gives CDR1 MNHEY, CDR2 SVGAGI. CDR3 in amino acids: CASSYGVAGGQETQYF. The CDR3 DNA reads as TGTGCCAGCAGTTACGGGGTAGCGGGAGGGCAAGAGACCCAGTACTTC.

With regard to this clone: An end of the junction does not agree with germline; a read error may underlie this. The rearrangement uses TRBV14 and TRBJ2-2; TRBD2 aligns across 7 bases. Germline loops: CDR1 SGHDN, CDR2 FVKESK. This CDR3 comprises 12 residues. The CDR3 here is CASSQAGGGLFF. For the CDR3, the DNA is TGTGCCAGCAGCCAGGCAGGCGGGGGGCTGTTTTTT.

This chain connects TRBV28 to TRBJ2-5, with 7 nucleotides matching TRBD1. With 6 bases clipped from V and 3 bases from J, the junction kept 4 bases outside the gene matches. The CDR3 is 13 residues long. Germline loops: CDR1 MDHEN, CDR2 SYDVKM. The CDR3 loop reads CASSHRGKETQYF. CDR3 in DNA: TGTGCCAGCAGCCACAGGGGCAAAGAGACCCAGTACTTC.

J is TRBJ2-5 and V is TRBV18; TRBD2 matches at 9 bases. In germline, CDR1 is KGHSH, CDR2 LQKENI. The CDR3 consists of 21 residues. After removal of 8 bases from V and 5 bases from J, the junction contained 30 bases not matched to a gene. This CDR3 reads CASPEGPKVGGREGLMETQYF. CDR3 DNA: TGTGCCAGCCCAGAAGGGCCCAAGGTTGGCGGGAGGGAAGGGCTTATGGAGACCCAGTACTTC. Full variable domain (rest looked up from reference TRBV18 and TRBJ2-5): NAGVMQNPRHLVRRRGQEARLRCSPMKGHSHVYWYRQLPEEGLKFMVYLQKENIIDESGMPKERFSAEFPKEGPSILRIQQVVRGDSAAYFCASPEGPKVGGREGLMETQYFGPGTRLLVL.

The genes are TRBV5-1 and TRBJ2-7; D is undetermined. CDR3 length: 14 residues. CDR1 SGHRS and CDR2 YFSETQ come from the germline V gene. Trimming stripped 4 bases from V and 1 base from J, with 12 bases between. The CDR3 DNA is TGCGCCAGCAGCCGCGACTCATCGTCCTACGAGCAGTACTTC. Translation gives CASSRDSSSYEQYF.

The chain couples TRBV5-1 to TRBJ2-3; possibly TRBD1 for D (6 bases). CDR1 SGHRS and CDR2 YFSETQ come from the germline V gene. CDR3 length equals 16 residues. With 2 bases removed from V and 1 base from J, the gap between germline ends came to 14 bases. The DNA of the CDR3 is TGCGCCAGCAGCTTCGACCTAGCAGGGGGCACAGATACGCAGTATTTT. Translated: CASSFDLAGGTDTQYF.

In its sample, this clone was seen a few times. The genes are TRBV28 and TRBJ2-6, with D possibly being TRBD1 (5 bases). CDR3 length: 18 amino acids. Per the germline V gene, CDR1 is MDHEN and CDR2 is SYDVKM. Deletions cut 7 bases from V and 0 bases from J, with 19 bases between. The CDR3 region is CASTPGQGTFSGANVLTF. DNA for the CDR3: TGTGCCAGCACCCCAGGTCAGGGAACTTTCTCTGGGGCCAACGTCCTGACTTTC.

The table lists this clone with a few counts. The CDR3 bases are TGCAGTGCAGGCAGGGTTGACGAGCAGTACGTC. Translating gives CSAGRVDEQYV. This sequence joins TRBV20-1 and TRBJ2-7, with D possibly TRBD1 on 5 matching bases. The V gene lost 6 bases and the J gene lost 5 bases, with 11 bases spanning the gap. The CDR3 has 11 amino acids. Germline V CDR1 and CDR2: DFQATT, SNEGSKA (reference sequence).

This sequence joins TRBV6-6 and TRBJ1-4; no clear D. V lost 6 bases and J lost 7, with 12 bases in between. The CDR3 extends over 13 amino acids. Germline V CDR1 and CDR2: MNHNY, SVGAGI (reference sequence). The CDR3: CASSELFIEKLFF. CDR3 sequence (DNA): TGTGCCAGCAGCGAGTTATTTATTGAAAAACTGTTTTTT.

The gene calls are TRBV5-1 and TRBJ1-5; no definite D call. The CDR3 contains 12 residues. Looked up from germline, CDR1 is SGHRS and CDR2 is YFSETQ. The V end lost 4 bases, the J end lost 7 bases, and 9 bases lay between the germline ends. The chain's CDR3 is CASSPDGQPQHF. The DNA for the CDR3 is TGCGCCAGCAGCCCTGACGGGCAGCCCCAGCATTTT.